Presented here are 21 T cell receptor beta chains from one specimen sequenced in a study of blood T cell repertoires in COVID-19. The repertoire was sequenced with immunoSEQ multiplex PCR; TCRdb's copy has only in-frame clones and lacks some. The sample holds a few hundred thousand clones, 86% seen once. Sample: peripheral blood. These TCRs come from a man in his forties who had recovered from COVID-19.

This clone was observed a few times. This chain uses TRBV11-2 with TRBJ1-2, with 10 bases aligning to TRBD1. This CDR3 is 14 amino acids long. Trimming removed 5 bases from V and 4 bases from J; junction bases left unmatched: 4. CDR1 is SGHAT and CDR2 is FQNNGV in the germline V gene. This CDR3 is CASSLRTGGYGYTF. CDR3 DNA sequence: TGTGCCAGCAGCCTCCGGACAGGGGGCTATGGCTACACCTTC.

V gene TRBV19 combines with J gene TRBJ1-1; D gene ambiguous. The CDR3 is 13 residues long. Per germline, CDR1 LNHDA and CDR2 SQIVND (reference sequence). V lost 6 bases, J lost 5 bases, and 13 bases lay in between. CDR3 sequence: CASRARGSTEAFF. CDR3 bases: TGTGCCAGTAGGGCCCGGGGTAGTACTGAAGCTTTCTTT.

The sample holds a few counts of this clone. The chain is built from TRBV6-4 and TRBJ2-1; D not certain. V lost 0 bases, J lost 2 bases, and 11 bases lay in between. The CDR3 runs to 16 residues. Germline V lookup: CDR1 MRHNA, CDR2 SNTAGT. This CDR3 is CASSDSGSPPYNEQFF. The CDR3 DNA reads TGTGCCAGCAGTGACTCGGGTAGCCCGCCCTACAATGAGCAGTTCTTC.

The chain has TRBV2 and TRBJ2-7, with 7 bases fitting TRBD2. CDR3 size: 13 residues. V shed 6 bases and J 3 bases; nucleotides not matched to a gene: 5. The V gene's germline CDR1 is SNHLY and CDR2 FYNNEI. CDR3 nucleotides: TGTGCCAGCAGGGGGGTAGCGGGCTACGAGCAGTACTTC. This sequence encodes CASRGVAGYEQYF. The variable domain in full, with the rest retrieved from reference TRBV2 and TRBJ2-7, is EPEVTQTPSHQVTQMGQEVILRCVPISNHLYFYWYRQILGQKVEFLVSFYNNEISEKSEIFDDQFSVERPDGSNFTLKIRSTKLEDSAMYFCASRGVAGYEQYFGPGTRLTVT.

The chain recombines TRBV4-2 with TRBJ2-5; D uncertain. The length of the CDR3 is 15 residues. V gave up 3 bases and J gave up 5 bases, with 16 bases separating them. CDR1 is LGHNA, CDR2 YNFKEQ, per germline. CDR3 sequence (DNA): TGTGCCAGCAGCCAGTCTGGAGTTGATCTCGAGACCCAGTACTTC. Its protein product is CASSQSGVDLETQYF.

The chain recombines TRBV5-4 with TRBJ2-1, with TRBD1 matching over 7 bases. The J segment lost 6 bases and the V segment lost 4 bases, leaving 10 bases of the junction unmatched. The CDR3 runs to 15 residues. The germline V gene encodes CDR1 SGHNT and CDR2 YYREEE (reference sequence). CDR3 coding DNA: TGTGCCAGCAGCCCGGACAGGATTACGTCCAATGAGCAGTTCTTC. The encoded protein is CASSPDRITSNEQFF.

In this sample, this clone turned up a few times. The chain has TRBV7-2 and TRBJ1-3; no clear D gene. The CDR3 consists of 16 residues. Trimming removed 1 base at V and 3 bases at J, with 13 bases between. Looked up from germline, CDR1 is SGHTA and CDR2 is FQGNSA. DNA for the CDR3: TGTGCCAGCAGCTTAGGCCGACATGACCGTGGAAACACCATATATTTT. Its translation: CASSLGRHDRGNTIYF. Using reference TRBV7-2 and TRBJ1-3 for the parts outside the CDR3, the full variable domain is GAGVSQSPSNKVTEKGKDVELRCDPISGHTALYWYRQSLGQGLEFLIYFQGNSAPDKSGLPSDRFSAERTGGSVSTLTIQRTQQEDSAVYLCASSLGRHDRGNTIYFGEGSWLTVV.

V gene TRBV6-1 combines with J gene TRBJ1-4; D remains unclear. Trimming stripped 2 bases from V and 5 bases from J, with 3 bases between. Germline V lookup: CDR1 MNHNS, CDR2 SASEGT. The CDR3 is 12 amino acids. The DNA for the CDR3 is TGTGCCAGCAGTGAACTGAATGAAAAACTGTTTTTT. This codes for CASSELNEKLFF.

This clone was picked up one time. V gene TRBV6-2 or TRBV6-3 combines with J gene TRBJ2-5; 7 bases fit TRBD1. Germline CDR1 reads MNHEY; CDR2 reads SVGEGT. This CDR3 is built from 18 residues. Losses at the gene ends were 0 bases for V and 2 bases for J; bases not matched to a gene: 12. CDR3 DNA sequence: TGTGCCAGCAGTTACTCGAGGATCCCGGGACAGAGACAAGAGACCCAGTACTTC. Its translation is CASSYSRIPGQRQETQYF.

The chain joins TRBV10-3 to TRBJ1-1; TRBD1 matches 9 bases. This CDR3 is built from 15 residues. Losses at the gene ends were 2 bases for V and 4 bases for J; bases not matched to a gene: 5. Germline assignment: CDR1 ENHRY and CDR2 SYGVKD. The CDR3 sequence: CAISEKGQGGTEAFF. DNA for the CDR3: TGTGCCATCAGTGAGAAGGGACAGGGAGGCACTGAAGCTTTCTTT.

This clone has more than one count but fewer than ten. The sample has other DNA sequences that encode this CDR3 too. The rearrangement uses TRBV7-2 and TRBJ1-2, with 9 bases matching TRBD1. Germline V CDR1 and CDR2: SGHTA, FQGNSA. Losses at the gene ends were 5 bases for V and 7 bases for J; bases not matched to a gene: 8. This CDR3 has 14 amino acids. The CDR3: CASSQGQGTGGYTF. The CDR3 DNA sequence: TGTGCCAGCAGCCAAGGACAGGGGACGGGTGGCTACACCTTC.

The CDR3 loop is CASSQPDREMSEQYF. The CDR3 region has the DNA TGCGCCAGCAGCCAGCCTGACAGGGAAATGAGCGAGCAGTACTTC. The rearrangement links TRBV4-3 to TRBJ2-7; 7 bases match TRBD1. The CDR3 length is 15 residues. CDR1 and CDR2 from the germline V gene are LGHNA and YSLEER. Unmatched junction bases numbered 11, after V lost 3 bases and J lost 6 bases.

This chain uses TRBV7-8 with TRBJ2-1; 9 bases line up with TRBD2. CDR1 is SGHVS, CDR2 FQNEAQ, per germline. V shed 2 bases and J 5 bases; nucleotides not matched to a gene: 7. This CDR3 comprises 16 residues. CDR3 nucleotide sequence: TGTGCCAGCAGCTTATTCTTTAGCGGGGGCAACAATGAGCAGTTCTTC. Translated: CASSLFFSGGNNEQFF.

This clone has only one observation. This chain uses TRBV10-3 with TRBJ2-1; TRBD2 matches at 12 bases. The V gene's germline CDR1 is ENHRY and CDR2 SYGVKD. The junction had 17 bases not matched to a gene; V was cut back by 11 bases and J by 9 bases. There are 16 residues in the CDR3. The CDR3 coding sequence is TGTGCCCTTTCGACGTTTACTAGCGGGGGGAATGGTGAGCAGTTCTTC. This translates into CALSTFTSGGNGEQFF.

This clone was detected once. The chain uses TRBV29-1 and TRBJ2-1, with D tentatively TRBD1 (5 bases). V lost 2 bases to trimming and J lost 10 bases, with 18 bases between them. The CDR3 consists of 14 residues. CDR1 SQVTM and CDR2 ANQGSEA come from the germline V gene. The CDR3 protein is CSVERAASWGEQFF. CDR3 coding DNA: TGCAGCGTTGAAAGGGCAGCTTCCTGGGGCGAGCAGTTCTTC.

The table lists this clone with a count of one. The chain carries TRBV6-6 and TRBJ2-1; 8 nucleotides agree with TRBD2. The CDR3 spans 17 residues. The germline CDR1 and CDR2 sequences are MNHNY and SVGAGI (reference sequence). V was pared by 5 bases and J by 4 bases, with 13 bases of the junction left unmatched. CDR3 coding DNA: TGTGCCAGCAGTCTCCCGAATAGCGGGGCGCTTTACAATGAGCAGTTCTTC. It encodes CASSLPNSGALYNEQFF.

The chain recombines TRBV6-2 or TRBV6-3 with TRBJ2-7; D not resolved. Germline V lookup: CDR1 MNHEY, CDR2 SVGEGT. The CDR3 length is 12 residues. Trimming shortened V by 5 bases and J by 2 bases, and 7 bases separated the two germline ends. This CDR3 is CASSLRAYEQYF. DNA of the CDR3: TGTGCCAGCAGTCTCCGGGCCTACGAGCAGTACTTC.

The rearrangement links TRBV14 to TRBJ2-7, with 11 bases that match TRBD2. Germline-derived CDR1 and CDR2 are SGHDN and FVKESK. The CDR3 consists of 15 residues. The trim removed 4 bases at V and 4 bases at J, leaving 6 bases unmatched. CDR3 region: CASSRTSGSLYEQYF. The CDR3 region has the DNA TGTGCCAGCAGCCGTACTAGCGGGAGTTTGTACGAGCAGTACTTC.

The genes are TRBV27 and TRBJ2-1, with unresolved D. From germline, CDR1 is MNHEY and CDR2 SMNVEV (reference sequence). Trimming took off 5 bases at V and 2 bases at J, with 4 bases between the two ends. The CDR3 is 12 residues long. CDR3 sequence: CASSPAYNEQFF. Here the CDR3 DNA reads TGTGCCAGCAGTCCCGCCTACAATGAGCAGTTCTTC.

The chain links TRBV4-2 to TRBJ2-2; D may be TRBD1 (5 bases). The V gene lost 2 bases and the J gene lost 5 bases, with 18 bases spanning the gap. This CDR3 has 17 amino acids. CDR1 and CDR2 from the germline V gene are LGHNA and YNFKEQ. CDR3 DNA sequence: TGTGCCAGCAGCCAACAAATTAGGGGCAGTGGGACCGGGGAGCTGTTTTTT. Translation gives CASSQQIRGSGTGELFF.

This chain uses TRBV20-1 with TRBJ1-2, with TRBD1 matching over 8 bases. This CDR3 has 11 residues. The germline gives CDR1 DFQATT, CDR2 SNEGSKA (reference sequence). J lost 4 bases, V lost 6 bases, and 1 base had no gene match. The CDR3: CSAGQGYGYTF. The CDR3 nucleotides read TGCAGTGCCGGACAGGGCTATGGCTACACCTTC.